One sample yielded the 7 T cell receptor beta chains listed below, sequenced in a study of tumor and adjacent non-tumor tissue in lung cancer (dated by TCRdb to 2016 to 2019). RNA was isolated from bulk, unsorted tissue, and RNA quality was assessed with a NanoDrop ND-1000 and an Agilent 2100. Libraries were prepared through multiplex PCR. Sequencing instrument: Illumina HiSeq 2500. Following protocols modified from ARM-PCR, the researchers constructed TCRbeta libraries through three rounds of nested PCR with primers (Table S4). Starting from the raw public reads, TCRdb applied fastp trimming at Q25, assembled clones with MiXCR and retained in-frame beta chains. All rows with the same CDR3 protein become a single entry with the most common DNA and genes. This sample comprises fewer than 80,000 distinct CDR3 sequences, around 70% of them detected only once. The top ten clones comprise 10% to 15% of the sample.

The source material was lung tumor tissue. The receptor source for this set is a woman aged 70-85 years with non-small cell lung cancer.

This clonotype was counted at least ten times. The rearrangement uses TRBV11-2 and TRBJ2-1, with TRBD1 matching 9 bases. The germline V gene encodes CDR1 SGHAT and CDR2 FQNNGV. V dropped 5 bases and J dropped 0; count of bases not matched to a gene: 2. The CDR3 loop spans 15 amino acids. The CDR3 loop is CASSRTGDSYNEQFF. The CDR3 DNA reads as TGTGCCAGCAGCCGGACAGGGGACTCCTACAATGAGCAGTTCTTC.

The chain recombines TRBV6-1 with TRBJ2-1; tentatively, D is TRBD2 (6 bases). Trimming took 10 bases from V and 4 from J, leaving 20 bases between them. CDR1 is MNHNS, CDR2 SASEGT, per germline. This CDR3 is 15 amino acids long. In nucleotides, the CDR3 is TGTGCCACCATGGACCGGGAGAGGGAGTACAATGAGCAGTTCTTC. Amino acids: CATMDREREYNEQFF.

Comment on this clonotype: Mismatch with germline at one junction end may stem from a read error. The chain combines TRBV6-1 with TRBJ2-1; 8 bases are shared with TRBD2. Looked up from germline, CDR1 is MNHNS and CDR2 is SASEGT. This CDR3 contains 14 residues. The CDR3 DNA reads TGTGCCAGCAGCCATGGGACTAGAAACAATAAGCAGTTCTTC. Translating gives CASSHGTRNNKQFF.

This clonotype was observed at least ten times. The rearrangement joins TRBV6-5 to TRBJ2-7; maybe TRBD1 (5 bases). Trimming removed 6 bases from V and 3 bases from J, with 15 bases in between. This CDR3 has 14 amino acids. Germline V lookup: CDR1 MNHEY, CDR2 SVGAGI. CDR3 in amino acids: CASSPPGPDYEQYF. The CDR3 nucleotides read TGTGCCAGCAGCCCCCCAGGGCCAGACTACGAGCAGTACTTC.

Note on this clonotype: An end of the junction differs from the germline gene, which may be a read error. The chain recombines TRBV6-6 with TRBJ2-5; the match to TRBD1 covers 9 bases. The CDR3 has 13 residues. The V gene's germline CDR1 is MNHNY and CDR2 SVGAGI (reference sequence). CDR3 sequence reads: CTSSRDRAQTQYF. CDR3 nucleotide sequence: TGTACCAGCAGTCGGGACAGGGCGCAGACCCAGTACTTC.

As for this clonotype: This may be a read error, as it is one base from a much larger clone. The rearrangement links TRBV24-1 to TRBJ2-1; 8 bases are shared with TRBD2. This CDR3 spans 14 amino acids. Germline V gene data show CDR1 as KGHDR and CDR2 as SFDVKD. CDR3 sequence (DNA): TGTGCCATCAGTGATTCCGGGGGGGCCAATGAGCAGTTCTTC. Protein sequence: CAISDSGGANEQFF.

Concerning this clonotype itself: A much larger clonotype is one base distant, so this may be a read error. The rearrangement uses TRBV7-9 and TRBJ2-5, with TRBD2 identical over 12 bases. The J segment lost 4 bases and the V segment lost 2 bases, leaving 11 bases of the junction unmatched. CDR1 and CDR2 from the germline V gene are SEHNR and FQNEAQ (reference sequence). CDR3 length equals 18 residues. The CDR3 reads CASSLTLTSGSVAETQYF. Here the CDR3 DNA reads TGTGCCAGCAGCTTAACCCTGACTAGCGGGAGCGTTGCAGAGACCCAGTACTTC.